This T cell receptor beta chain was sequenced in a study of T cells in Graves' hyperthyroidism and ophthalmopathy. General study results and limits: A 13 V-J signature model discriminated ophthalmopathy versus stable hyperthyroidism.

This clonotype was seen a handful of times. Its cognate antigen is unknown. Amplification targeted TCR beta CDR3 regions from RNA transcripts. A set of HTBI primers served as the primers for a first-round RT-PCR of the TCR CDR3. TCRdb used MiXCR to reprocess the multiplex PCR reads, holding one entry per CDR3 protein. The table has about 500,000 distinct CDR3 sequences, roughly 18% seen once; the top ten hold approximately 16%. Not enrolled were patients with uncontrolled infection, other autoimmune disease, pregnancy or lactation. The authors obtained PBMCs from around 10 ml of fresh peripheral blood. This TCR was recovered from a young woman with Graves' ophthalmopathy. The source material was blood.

CDR3 protein: CSARKETQYF. The CDR3 nucleotides read TGCAGTGCTAGAAAAGAGACCCAGTACTTC. The chain is built from TRBV20-1 and TRBJ2-5; D remains ambiguous. From germline, CDR1 is DFQATT and CDR2 SNEGSKA (reference sequence). V lost 2 bases and J 3 bases, leaving 1 base between the germline ends. The CDR3 loop spans 10 amino acids.